This T cell receptor (beta chain) was identified during a study of blood T cell repertoires in COVID-19. Study-wide background: T cells, B-cell-depleted T cells, or PBMCs supplied cDNA or gDNA.

Trimming removed 4 bases from V and 2 bases from J, with 11 bases in between. The CDR3 has 14 residues. Germline lookup yields CDR1 LGHDT and CDR2 YNNKEL (reference sequence). Repertoires were generated with immunoSEQ multiplex PCR, while TCRdb's copy carries only in-frame clones and drops some. The sample lists 93,000 or so clones, around 84% occurring once. The sequencing sample was made of peripheral blood. V usage is TRBV3-1 (or the pseudogene TRBV3-2) and J usage is TRBJ2-5, with D possibly matching TRBD2 (5 bases). The receptor was derived from a human donor in a cohort sampled during active COVID-19. The CDR3 loop is CASSRREQQETQYF. The CDR3 nucleotides read TGTGCCAGCAGCCGCCGGGAACAACAAGAGACCCAGTACTTC.